This T cell receptor beta chain originates from a study of OX40 agonist ivuxolimab in advanced cancers. Looking at the study overall: Ivuxolimab is a fully human IgG2 antibody that activates OX40 (CD134). Study results and limitations: Clonal expansion by week 6 occurred in CD4+ and CD8+ blood T cells (at 0.1 to 3.0 mg/kg).

Autoimmune disease history or systemic immunosuppression meant exclusion. Trimming stripped 6 bases from V and 4 bases from J, with 12 bases between. CDR1 is MDHEN, CDR2 SYDVKM, per germline. The CDR3 extends over 13 amino acids. The assay was immunoSEQ multiplex PCR, and TCRdb's table has in-frame clones only and misses some. Of 57,000 or so clones listed, roughly 84% are singletons. With regard to this clone: Its cognate antigen is unknown.

The sequencing used CD4+ or CD8+ T cells sorted from blood, collected in a trial of the OX40 agonist ivuxolimab. V gene TRBV28 combines with J gene TRBJ1-2; TRBD1 is a possible D gene (6 bases). The sequence came from an adult with an advanced solid tumor such as melanoma, head and neck, liver or kidney cancer. The CDR3 is CASRVGQAYGYTF. The CDR3 DNA follows: TGTGCCAGCAGGGTGGGACAAGCCTATGGCTACACCTTC.